The 14 T cell receptor beta chains presented below share a single source sample, sequenced in a study of shared clonotypes between healthy human individuals. It was CD45RO-negative cells, positively selected for CCR7, that made up naive CD8 cells, with terminally differentiated effector memory CD45RA+ cells excluded. TCRdb keeps only in-frame clones here, not all; method: immunoSEQ multiplex PCR. The sample carries about 610,000 clones, 96% recorded once. Source material: naive CD8+ T cells sorted from blood. The receptors stem from a woman aged 30 to 39 in good health.

The chain couples TRBV2 to TRBJ1-2; TRBD1 matches 8 bases. The germline V gene encodes CDR1 SNHLY and CDR2 FYNNEI. The CDR3 extends over 13 amino acids. J was trimmed by 4 bases and V by 5 bases; bases with no gene match: 3. The CDR3 nucleotides are TGTGCCAGCAGTTTGACAGGGGCCTATGGCTACACCTTC. Translating it yields CASSLTGAYGYTF.

The chain joins TRBV7-2 to TRBJ2-1, with 7 bases that match TRBD2. The CDR3 is 15 amino acids. The V gene's germline CDR1 is SGHTA and CDR2 FQGNSA. With V trimmed by 6 bases and J by 6 bases, 11 bases remained unmatched. In DNA, the CDR3 is TGTGCCAGCAGAGCCGGACTAGGTTCAGTCAATGAGCAGTTCTTC. Translating gives CASRAGLGSVNEQFF.

The chain uses TRBV18 and TRBJ2-2; the D call may be TRBD1 or TRBD2 (5 bases each). CDR1 and CDR2 (germline): KGHSH, LQKENI. This CDR3 is built from 17 residues. V lost 4 bases and J lost 2, with 17 bases in between. CDR3 in DNA: TGTGCCAGCTCACACCTCGGGACGGATGCTAACACCGGGGAGCTGTTTTTT. As protein: CASSHLGTDANTGELFF.

V usage is TRBV25-1 and J usage is TRBJ2-3; 11 bases are a match to TRBD2. Germline loops: CDR1 MGHDK, CDR2 SYGVNS. The J segment lost 4 bases and the V segment lost 2 bases, leaving 2 bases of the junction unmatched. The CDR3 totals 15 residues. The CDR3 loop is CASSETSGSPDTQYF. For the CDR3, the DNA is TGTGCCAGCAGTGAAACTAGCGGGAGCCCAGATACGCAGTATTTT.

This chain uses TRBV7-9 with TRBJ2-2; D is uncertain. The ends were cut back, 2 bases at V and 4 bases at J, with 17 bases in the middle. Germline CDR1 reads SEHNR; CDR2 reads FQNEAQ (reference sequence). There are 17 residues in the CDR3. In DNA form, the CDR3 reads TGTGCCAGCAGCTTACGTCGCAAAAGGGTCTTCACCGGGGAGCTGTTTTTT. Amino acids: CASSLRRKRVFTGELFF.

CDR3 protein: CASSMDLAGGNEQFF. For the CDR3, the DNA is TGTGCCAGTAGTATGGACCTAGCGGGAGGCAATGAGCAGTTCTTC. The chain joins TRBV19 to TRBJ2-1; TRBD2 aligns across 11 bases. Losses at the gene ends were 3 bases for V and 6 bases for J; bases not matched to a gene: 4. Germline CDR1 LNHDA, CDR2 SQIVND (reference sequence). The CDR3 spans 15 residues.

This clone has only one observation. The genes are TRBV28 and TRBJ1-2; D call uncertain. The length of the CDR3 is 13 residues. CDR1 and CDR2 (germline): MDHEN, SYDVKM. V shed 3 bases and J shed 1 base, with 6 bases lying between them. CDR3 bases: TGTGCCAGCAGTTTCCGCCTTAACTATGGCTACACCTTC. Its translation: CASSFRLNYGYTF.

To note about this clone: Other DNA sequences within the sample encode an identical CDR3. The genes are TRBV28 and TRBJ2-1; D may be TRBD1 or TRBD2 (5 bases each). Per germline, CDR1 MDHEN and CDR2 SYDVKM. V lost 2 bases to trimming and J lost 5 bases, with 7 bases between them. This CDR3 has 13 amino acids. CDR3 bases: TGTGCCAGCAGTTTAGGGACGAACAATGAGCAGTTCTTC. Amino acid sequence: CASSLGTNNEQFF.

J is TRBJ2-1 and V is TRBV27; 14 bases map to TRBD2. Per germline, CDR1 MNHEY and CDR2 SMNVEV (reference sequence). V lost 5 bases, J lost 5 bases, and 5 bases stayed unmatched. The CDR3 is made up of 16 amino acids. As DNA, the CDR3 is TGTGCCAGCAGTCGTGGGACTAGCGGGGGAGACAATGAGCAGTTCTTC. Residues: CASSRGTSGGDNEQFF.

The V gene is TRBV27, the J gene TRBJ1-1; 7 bases align to TRBD1. Germline V lookup: CDR1 MNHEY, CDR2 SMNVEV (reference sequence). The CDR3 runs to 15 residues. V was pared by 5 bases and J by 0 bases, with 6 bases of the junction left unmatched. In nucleotides, the CDR3 is TGTGCCAGCAGTCCCGTGACAGGGATGAACACTGAAGCTTTCTTT. Its translation: CASSPVTGMNTEAFF.

The rearrangement uses TRBV14 and TRBJ2-3; 9 nucleotides line up with TRBD2. Trimming cost V 1 base and J 5 bases; bases outside gene matches: 19. The CDR3 spans 20 residues. Germline assignment: CDR1 SGHDN and CDR2 FVKESK. The DNA for the CDR3 is TGTGCCAGCAGCCAAGGACTTCCGATGACTAGCGGCCCTCTGGGAGATACGCAGTATTTT. Encoded protein: CASSQGLPMTSGPLGDTQYF. The variable domain in full, completed from reference TRBV14 and TRBJ2-3, reads EAGVTQFPSHSVIEKGQTVTLRCDPISGHDNLYWYRRVMGKEIKFLLHFVKESKQDESGMPNNRFLAERTGGTYSTLKVQPAELEDSGVYFCASSQGLPMTSGPLGDTQYFGPGTRLTVL.

This sequence joins TRBV4-1 and TRBJ2-1; the D call may be TRBD1 or TRBD2 (5 bases each). Germline values: CDR1 MGHRA, CDR2 YSYEKL. V was trimmed by 1 base and J by 0 bases, leaving 7 bases between them. The CDR3 totals 15 residues. The CDR3 sequence is CASSQGGASYNEQFF. The CDR3 DNA follows: TGCGCCAGCAGCCAAGGAGGGGCCTCCTACAATGAGCAGTTCTTC.

The CDR3 region is CASGGQGNQPQHF. CDR3 DNA: TGTGCCAGCGGGGGACAGGGCAATCAGCCCCAGCATTTT. The rearrangement links TRBV9 to TRBJ1-5, with 8 bases aligning to TRBD1. Per the germline V gene, CDR1 is SGDLS and CDR2 is YYNGEE. CDR3 length equals 13 residues. With V trimmed by 7 bases and J by 2 bases, 2 bases remained unmatched.

This rearrangement joins TRBV6-1 to TRBJ2-7; TRBD1 agrees at 7 bases. V dropped 2 bases and J dropped 3; count of bases not matched to a gene: 7. The length of the CDR3 is 15 residues. CDR1 and CDR2 from the germline V gene are MNHNS and SASEGT. Written as DNA, the CDR3 is TGTGCCAGCAGTGAACCTCGGACAGGAATCTACGAGCAGTACTTC. Translation: CASSEPRTGIYEQYF.